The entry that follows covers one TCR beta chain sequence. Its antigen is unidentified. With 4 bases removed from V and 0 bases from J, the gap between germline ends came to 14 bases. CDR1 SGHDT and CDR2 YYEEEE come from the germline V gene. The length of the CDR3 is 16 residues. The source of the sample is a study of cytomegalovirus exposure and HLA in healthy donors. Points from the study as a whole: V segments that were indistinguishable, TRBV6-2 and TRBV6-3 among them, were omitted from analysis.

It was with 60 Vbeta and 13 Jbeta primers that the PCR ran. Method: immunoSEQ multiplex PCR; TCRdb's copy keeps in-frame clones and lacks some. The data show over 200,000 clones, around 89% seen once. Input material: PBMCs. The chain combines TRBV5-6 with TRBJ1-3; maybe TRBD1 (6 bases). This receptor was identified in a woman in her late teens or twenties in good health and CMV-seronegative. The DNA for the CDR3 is TGTGCCAGCAGCCCCTGGGACACAAGCTCTGGAAACACCATATATTTT. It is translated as CASSPWDTSSGNTIYF.